The 10 T cell receptor beta chains presented below share a single source sample, sequenced in a study of T cells in Graves' hyperthyroidism and ophthalmopathy. RNA transcripts provided the source from which TCR beta CDR3 regions were amplified. Primed by the HTBI set, a first-round RT-PCR was run on the TCR CDR3. TCRdb fed the multiplex PCR reads into MiXCR, producing one record per CDR3 protein. Among some 600,000 distinct CDR3 sequences, about 15% were seen once, and the ten largest hold less than 6%. Sequenced sample: blood. The receptors were sampled from a woman in her twenties or thirties with Graves' hyperthyroidism that later progressed to Graves' ophthalmopathy.

There are many counts of this clonotype. The V and J genes are TRBV20-1 and TRBJ2-7, with D possibly TRBD2 on 5 matching bases. The CDR3 totals 12 residues. The germline V and J ends were trimmed by 1 base and 6 bases, with 10 bases remaining between them. Germline V gene sequence: CDR1 DFQATT, CDR2 SNEGSKA (reference sequence). CDR3 in DNA: TGCAGTGCTAGAGGGACTTGGATCGAGCAGTACTTC. This gives the protein CSARGTWIEQYF.

In this sample, this clonotype turned up many times. This chain uses TRBV11-2 with TRBJ2-7; D gene unclear. The germline V gene has CDR1 SGHAT and CDR2 FQNNGV. Trimming pared 4 bases from V and 7 bases from J, leaving 8 bases between. This CDR3 spans 11 amino acids. This CDR3 is CASSSLREQYF. The CDR3 nucleotides are TGTGCCAGCAGCTCCTTGAGAGAGCAGTACTTC.

This clonotype was seen only a few times. The V and J genes are TRBV7-2 and TRBJ1-4; D is unresolved. Trimming shortened V by 0 bases and J by 8 bases, and 13 bases separated the two germline ends. This CDR3 contains 15 residues. Germline CDR1 and CDR2: SGHTA and FQGNSA. The CDR3 DNA reads TGTGCCAGCAGCTTAGCGCGTGGAGAAGTGGAAAAACTGTTTTTT. Encoded protein: CASSLARGEVEKLFF.

About this clonotype: The junction does not match germline at one end; this may be a read error. This chain connects TRBV12-3 or TRBV12-4 to TRBJ1-2; D is perhaps TRBD1 (6 bases). This CDR3 has 16 amino acids. The CDR3 region has the DNA TGTGCCAGCAGTTTAGATGGACAGCCCGCTAAATATGGCTACACCTTC. It is translated as CASSLDGQPAKYGYTF.

This clonotype was counted at least ten times. The rearrangement joins TRBV6-2 or TRBV6-3 to TRBJ1-5; TRBD1 matches at 7 bases. CDR1 and CDR2 from the germline V gene are MNHEY and SVGEGT. CDR3 length equals 17 residues. Trimming cost V 6 bases and J 0 bases; bases outside gene matches: 11. This CDR3 reads CASRPQQGPTSNQPQHF. Here the CDR3 DNA reads TGTGCCAGCAGGCCTCAACAGGGGCCTACTAGCAATCAGCCCCAGCATTTT.

In this sample, this clonotype turned up a few times. In DNA form, the CDR3 reads TGCGCCAGCAGCCAAAACCCGAATGGCAATCAGCCCCAGCATTTT. This encodes CASSQNPNGNQPQHF. J is TRBJ1-5 and V is TRBV4-1, with no clear D. Germline CDR1 is MGHRA and CDR2 is YSYEKL. The V end lost 2 bases, the J end lost 2 bases, and 10 bases lay between the germline ends. CDR3 length: 15 amino acids.

At least ten counts were recorded for this clonotype. The DNA of the CDR3 is TGTGCCAGCAGGTTGGGACAGGACAAGTACGAGCAGTACTTC. It codes for CASRLGQDKYEQYF. The chain links TRBV6-1 to TRBJ2-7; 8 bases are a match to TRBD1. There are 14 residues in the CDR3. Per the germline V gene, CDR1 is MNHNS and CDR2 is SASEGT. V shed 6 bases and J 4 bases; nucleotides not matched to a gene: 8.

A few counts support this clonotype. J is TRBJ1-1 and V is TRBV4-3; D unresolved. This CDR3 has 14 amino acids. From germline, CDR1 is LGHNA and CDR2 YSLEER. V was cut by 7 bases and J by 4 bases, with 16 bases left in between. CDR3 in amino acids: CASTLWVWGTEAFF. As DNA, the CDR3 is TGCGCCAGCACCCTATGGGTGTGGGGCACTGAAGCTTTCTTT.

The chain employs TRBV20-1 and TRBJ1-5; D not certain. Germline V gene data show CDR1 as DFQATT and CDR2 as SNEGSKA (reference sequence). The CDR3 extends over 14 amino acids. Trimming shortened V by 0 bases and J by 1 base, and 7 bases separated the two germline ends. The CDR3 region has the DNA TGCAGTGCTAGAGATCCGGCCAGCAATCAGCCCCAGCATTTT. Protein sequence: CSARDPASNQPQHF.

This clonotype was seen repeatedly, ten times or more. The chain uses TRBV18 and TRBJ1-1; no reliable D call. Germline assignment: CDR1 KGHSH and CDR2 LQKENI. The CDR3 runs 12 residues. With 1 base removed from V and 3 bases from J, the gap between germline ends came to 3 bases. The CDR3 protein is CASSPQDTEAFF. The CDR3 region has the DNA TGTGCCAGCTCACCACAAGACACTGAAGCTTTCTTT.